The 14 T cell receptor beta chains below come from one sample, sequenced in a study of T cell responses to AZD1222 COVID-19 vaccine. The data were produced by immunoSEQ multiplex PCR, yet TCRdb's version contains in-frame clones alone and is incomplete. The table includes 70,000 to 95,000 clones, 90% detected once. The sample in question was peripheral blood, obtained 28 days after the second AZD1222 dose. All receptors derive from an adult who received the AZD1222 COVID-19 vaccine.

The chain carries TRBV6-5 and TRBJ2-7; 7 positions match TRBD1. V lost 0 bases and J lost 3; bases outside the gene matches: 2. This CDR3 region has 14 residues. Germline assignment: CDR1 MNHEY and CDR2 SVGAGI. CDR3 DNA sequence: TGTGCCAGCAGTTACTCGTACAGGGGCTACGAGCAGTACTTC. As protein: CASSYSYRGYEQYF.

The rearrangement uses TRBV4-1 and TRBJ2-5, with 8 positions matching TRBD1. Germline-derived CDR1 and CDR2 are MGHRA and YSYEKL. The CDR3 has 17 amino acids. V trimming: 0 bases; J trimming: 3 bases; junction bases outside the gene matches: 9. The CDR3 nucleotides read TGCGCCAGCAGCCAAGAGCGCGACAGGGGTACCAAAGAGACCCAGTACTTC. Protein sequence: CASSQERDRGTKETQYF.

This rearrangement joins TRBV27 to TRBJ2-1, with D possibly called TRBD1 or TRBD2 (5 bases each). Per germline, CDR1 MNHEY and CDR2 SMNVEV (reference sequence). The V end lost 5 bases, the J end lost 4 bases, and 18 bases lay between the germline ends. The CDR3 length is 16 residues. CDR3 coding DNA: TGTGCCAGCAGTCGCCTCGGGGCCCCGGGTTACAATGAGCAGTTCTTC. Its protein is CASSRLGAPGYNEQFF.

The chain couples TRBV4-3 to TRBJ1-4; D is unresolved. The length of the CDR3 is 14 residues. Germline-derived CDR1 and CDR2 are LGHNA and YSLEER. Trimming removed 1 base from V and 11 bases from J, with 14 bases in between. CDR3 residues: CASSQGALNVKLFF. CDR3 DNA: TGCGCCAGCAGCCAAGGGGCCCTAAACGTCAAACTGTTTTTT.

V is TRBV12-3 or TRBV12-4 and J is TRBJ2-3, with D uncertain. The CDR3 loop spans 13 amino acids. V lost 5 bases and J 6 bases, leaving 12 bases between the germline ends. CDR3 amino acids: CASSPGAYDTQYF. CDR3 nucleotides: TGTGCCAGCAGTCCAGGAGCATACGATACGCAGTATTTT.

As concerns this clone: This same CDR3 is encoded by further DNA sequences in the sample. The V and J genes are TRBV27 and TRBJ2-7; D not resolved. The CDR3 contains 11 residues. Trimming shortened V by 5 bases and J by 3 bases, and 5 bases separated the two germline ends. Germline assignment: CDR1 MNHEY and CDR2 SMNVEV (reference sequence). CDR3 bases: TGTGCCAGCAGTGCAGGCTACGAGCAGTACTTC. Its translation: CASSAGYEQYF.

The V and J genes are TRBV6-5 and TRBJ2-7; D may be TRBD1 (6 bases). The CDR3 consists of 16 residues. Germline V gene lookup returns CDR1 MNHEY and CDR2 SVGAGI. V gave up 2 bases and J gave up 2 bases, with 16 bases separating them. Written as DNA, the CDR3 is TGTGCCAGCAGTTACGCCACAGGGAGCCGCCCCTACGAGCAGTACTTC. Translation: CASSYATGSRPYEQYF.

This clone was seen more than once but under ten times. This sample includes further DNA sequences coding for the same CDR3. This rearrangement joins TRBV28 to TRBJ1-1; a weak D match, TRBD1 (6 bases). The CDR3 extends over 14 amino acids. Deletions cut 5 bases from V and 1 base from J, with 11 bases between. The V gene's germline CDR1 is MDHEN and CDR2 SYDVKM. Here the CDR3 DNA reads TGTGCCAGCAGTCCGGGGACAACGAACACTGAAGCTTTCTTT. It codes for CASSPGTTNTEAFF.

The chain is built from TRBV18 and TRBJ1-2; unclear D gene. Trimming cost V 2 bases and J 1 base, with 11 bases left between them. CDR3 length equals 15 residues. Germline loops: CDR1 KGHSH, CDR2 LQKENI. CDR3 region: CASSPSTSSNYGYTF. The CDR3 nucleotides read TGTGCCAGCTCACCATCTACCAGCAGTAACTATGGCTACACCTTC.

CDR3 in amino acids: CASSEEGAGTGELFF. CDR3 coding DNA: TGTGCCAGCAGTGAAGAAGGTGCGGGCACCGGGGAGCTGTTTTTT. The chain combines TRBV6-1 with TRBJ2-2; weak D call: TRBD2 (5 bases). The CDR3 is 15 amino acids. Per germline, CDR1 MNHNS and CDR2 SASEGT. V was trimmed by 1 base and J by 4 bases, leaving 10 bases between them.

The chain links TRBV25-1 to TRBJ2-1, with D unresolved. V was shortened by 2 bases and J by 4 bases, with 3 bases between the two germline ends. This CDR3 has 12 residues. Germline V gene sequence: CDR1 MGHDK, CDR2 SYGVNS. This CDR3 reads CASSEQYNEQFF. As DNA, the CDR3 is TGTGCCAGCAGTGAACAATACAATGAGCAGTTCTTC.

J is TRBJ2-7 and V is TRBV6-5; unclear D gene. CDR1 is MNHEY and CDR2 is SVGAGI in the germline V gene. This CDR3 is 13 amino acids long. Trimming cost V 6 bases and J 2 bases, with 11 bases left between them. This CDR3 reads CASSTSNTYEQYF. The CDR3 DNA follows: TGTGCCAGCAGCACGTCGAATACCTACGAGCAGTACTTC.

This clone was seen only a few times. CDR3 nucleotides: TGCGCCAGCAGCCAAGATCGAACAGCCGGCGAGCAGTACTTC. It encodes CASSQDRTAGEQYF. V is TRBV4-1 and J is TRBJ2-7, with unresolved D. The V end was cut by 0 bases, the J end by 6 bases, with 12 bases between. This CDR3 comprises 14 residues. CDR1 is MGHRA and CDR2 is YSYEKL in the germline V gene.

This clone has only one observation. The rearrangement joins TRBV7-8 to TRBJ2-7, with D possibly being TRBD1 (6 bases). The CDR3 loop spans 12 amino acids. Trimming cost V 5 bases and J 6 bases, with 11 bases left between them. CDR1 is SGHVS and CDR2 is FQNEAQ in the germline V gene. The CDR3 sequence is CASSARGPEQYF. The CDR3 bases are TGTGCCAGCAGCGCCAGGGGACCCGAGCAGTACTTC.